The present T cell receptor (beta chain) was sequenced within a study of Graves' ophthalmopathy and Graves' hyperthyroidism. Study details: Peripheral blood sampling occurred at initial diagnosis, before any treatment.

For repertoire sequencing, the TCR beta CDR3 regions were amplified from RNA transcripts. The first-round RT-PCR employed HTBI primers together with the Qiagen OneStep RT-PCR kit. A multiplex PCR was then performed as the second round. TCRdb itself ran the multiplex PCR reads through MiXCR, one entry per CDR3 protein. The profile shows approximately 640,000 distinct CDR3 sequences, roughly 41% of them singletons. The study enrolled ophthalmopathy donors with moderate-to-severe activity, CAS ≥3, NOSPECS ≥4 and duration under 3 months. Enrollment excluded any patients with other autoimmune diseases, uncontrolled infections, pregnancy or lactation. Diagnosis used clinical symptoms, serum thyroxine, TRAb, thyroid ultrasound and orbital computed tomography. This clonotype came up a few times. Sequencing input: peripheral blood. The clonotype comes from an adult man with Graves' ophthalmopathy.

The CDR3 sequence: CSASAGYDTEAFF. CDR3 coding DNA: TGCAGTGCTAGTGCGGGATATGACACTGAAGCTTTCTTT. The chain links TRBV20-1 to TRBJ1-1, with no clear D. CDR1 and CDR2 (germline): DFQATT, SNEGSKA (reference sequence). V shed 3 bases and J shed 3 bases, with 11 bases lying between them. The CDR3 runs 13 residues.